This is a list of T cell receptor beta chains from one sample in a study of blood T cell repertoires in COVID-19. The method was immunoSEQ multiplex PCR; TCRdb's version includes in-frame clones alone and lacks a portion of them. The table includes tens of thousands of clones, approximately 84% detected once. Sequenced sample: peripheral blood. These receptors were obtained from a man aged 65-85 years with COVID-19, enrolled during active disease. CDR3s include the opening cysteine and the closing phenylalanine or tryptophan. D genes are given only for firm matches. The size of a clone is reported for some rows only, either as once, few or many, or as a class for expanded clones.

D gene | clone size | J gene | V gene | CDR3 protein | CDR3 DNA
NA | NA | TRBJ2-1 | TRBV28 | CASSLFASVSYNEQFF | TGTGCCAGCAGTTTATTTGCTTCGGTGTCCTACAATGAGCAGTTCTTC
TRBD1 | few | TRBJ2-2 | TRBV6-6 | CASSGGQGRASGELFF | TGTGCCAGCAGTGGCGGACAGGGGCGCGCATCCGGGGAGCTGTTTTTT
NA | NA | TRBJ2-1 | TRBV28 | CASRVAGGSYEQFF | TGTGCCAGCAGAGTTGCGGGCGGTTCGTATGAGCAGTTCTTC
TRBD1 | NA | TRBJ1-1 | TRBV5-5 | CASSSRTGLNTEAFF | TGTGCCAGCAGCTCAAGGACAGGGTTGAACACTGAAGCTTTCTTT
NA | NA | TRBJ2-7 | TRBV3-1/TRBV3-2 | CASSQVRYEQYF | TGTGCCAGCAGCCAAGTCCGCTACGAGCAGTACTTC
NA | NA | TRBJ1-1 | TRBV13 | CASSLDSGGLNTEAFF | TGTGCCAGCAGCTTAGATAGTGGAGGACTGAACACTGAAGCTTTCTTT
TRBD1 | NA | TRBJ2-1 | TRBV27 | CASSLDRGGSEQFF | TGTGCCAGCAGTTTAGACAGGGGAGGTAGTGAGCAGTTCTTC
NA | NA | TRBJ1-2 | TRBV7-2 | CASSLGSSGDGYTF | TGTGCCAGCAGCTTAGGGTCCAGCGGGGATGGCTACACCTTC
NA | NA | TRBJ1-1 | TRBV6-4 | CASSVNRNTEAFF | TGTGCCAGCAGCGTTAACAGGAACACTGAAGCTTTCTTT
TRBD1 | NA | TRBJ1-5 | TRBV6-5 | CASSYSYQQGGQPQHF | TGTGCCAGCAGTTACTCTTACCAACAGGGGGGTCAGCCCCAGCATTTT
NA | NA | TRBJ2-3 | TRBV4-1 | CASSHQLVTPDTQYF | TGCGCCAGCAGCCACCAACTAGTAACTCCAGATACGCAGTATTTT
TRBD1 | NA | TRBJ1-1 | TRBV2 | CASSQTGYDTEAFF | TGTGCCAGCAGCCAGACAGGGTACGACACTGAAGCTTTCTTT
TRBD2 | NA | TRBJ2-5 | TRBV18 | CASSPGTSGGDTQYF | TGTGCCAGCTCACCTGGGACTAGCGGGGGAGATACCCAGTACTTC
NA | NA | TRBJ1-5 | TRBV6-6 | CASSFRGGQPQHF | TGTGCCAGCAGTTTCCGGGGGGGACAGCCCCAGCATTTT
TRBD2 | NA | TRBJ2-7 | TRBV4-3 | CASSYTLAGGFYEQYF | TGCGCCAGCAGCTACACCCTAGCGGGAGGATTCTACGAGCAGTACTTC
NA | NA | TRBJ1-3 | TRBV28 | CASSPPTGHGNTIYF | TGTGCCAGCAGTCCGCCCACAGGGCATGGAAACACCATATATTTT
TRBD1 | NA | TRBJ2-3 | TRBV18 | CASSQAGTGGYTQYF | TGTGCCAGCTCACAAGCCGGGACAGGGGGTTATACGCAGTATTTT
NA | NA | TRBJ1-1 | TRBV6-6 | CASSLISGPHQAFF | TGTGCCAGCTCCCTAATCTCGGGTCCTCATCAAGCTTTCTTT
TRBD1 | NA | TRBJ2-5 | TRBV6-2/TRBV6-3 | CASSGQGETQYF | TGTGCCAGCAGCGGACAGGGAGAGACCCAGTACTTC
TRBD2 | NA | TRBJ2-2 | TRBV10-3 | CAIRGLAGDRGTGELFF | TGTGCCATCAGGGGACTAGCGGGAGATCGGGGCACCGGGGAGCTGTTTTTT
TRBD1 | once | TRBJ2-2 | TRBV5-1 | CASSFRGTGGGITGELFF | TGCGCCAGCAGCTTCCGTGGAACAGGGGGCGGGATCACCGGGGAGCTGTTTTTT
NA | NA | TRBJ2-7 | TRBV5-1 | CASSPQMGAQDEQYF | TGCGCCAGCAGCCCACAGATGGGGGCGCAAGACGAGCAGTACTTC
NA | NA | TRBJ2-7 | TRBV6-6 | CASSYFATPTPGEQYF | TGTGCCAGCAGTTACTTCGCGACGCCTACGCCGGGGGAGCAGTACTTC
TRBD1 | few | TRBJ2-7 | TRBV5-6 | CASSWTGSYEQYF | TGTGCCAGCAGCTGGACAGGGAGCTACGAGCAGTACTTC
NA | NA | TRBJ2-6 | TRBV6-2/TRBV6-3 | CASSYPGQPGANVLTF | TGTGCCAGCAGTTACCCGGGTCAGCCTGGGGCCAACGTCCTGACTTTC
TRBD2 | NA | TRBJ2-2 | TRBV7-9 | CASSPPGGRDTGELFF | TGTGCCAGCAGCCCCCCGGGGGGACGGGACACCGGGGAGCTGTTTTTT
NA | NA | TRBJ1-3 | TRBV30 | CAWSVNGRNTIYF | TGTGCCTGGAGTGTAAACGGGAGAAACACCATATATTTT
TRBD1 | once | TRBJ2-7 | TRBV7-9 | CASSVAGGSYEQYF | TGTGCCAGCAGCGTGGCAGGGGGCTCCTACGAGCAGTACTTC
TRBD2 | NA | TRBJ2-3 | TRBV7-3 | CASSLRGGSPTIGTQYF | TGTGCCAGCAGCTTAAGGGGCGGGAGCCCCACCATTGGTACGCAGTATTTT
TRBD1 | NA | TRBJ2-7 | TRBV13 | CASSSGQGGEQYF | TGTGCCAGCAGCTCAGGACAGGGTGGCGAGCAGTACTTC
TRBD1 | NA | TRBJ2-1 | TRBV24-1 | CATSASGTGGSYNEQFF | TGTGCCACCAGTGCCTCGGGGACAGGGGGCTCCTACAATGAGCAGTTCTTC
TRBD2 | NA | TRBJ2-1 | TRBV10-3 | CAISTYSGRDSYNEQFF | TGTGCCATCAGCACTTATAGCGGGAGGGACTCCTACAATGAGCAGTTCTTC
TRBD2 | few | TRBJ2-2 | TRBV27 | CASSLRSGSRTGELFF | TGTGCCAGCAGTTTACGAAGCGGGAGTAGGACCGGGGAGCTGTTTTTT
TRBD1 | NA | TRBJ2-5 | TRBV6-6 | CASSPRQGTGETQYF | TGTGCCAGCAGCCCCAGACAGGGAACTGGGGAGACCCAGTACTTC
TRBD2 | few | TRBJ2-7 | TRBV7-9 | CASSPKREEAGSYEQYF | TGTGCCAGCAGCCCCAAGCGGGAGGAGGCTGGTTCCTACGAGCAGTACTTC
TRBD2 | NA | TRBJ2-5 | TRBV5-4 | CASSAGLAGPPSQYF | TGTGCCAGCAGCGCCGGACTAGCGGGCCCTCCGTCCCAGTACTTC
NA | NA | TRBJ2-7 | TRBV5-1 | CASSGTTTYEQYF | TGCGCCAGCTCGGGGACAACTACCTACGAGCAGTACTTC
NA | NA | TRBJ2-2 | TRBV3-1/TRBV3-2 | CASSQVGVGELFF | TGTGCCAGCAGCCAAGTAGGGGTCGGGGAGCTGTTTTTT
TRBD1 | NA | TRBJ1-1 | TRBV15 | CATSREQGPAEAFF | TGTGCCACCAGCAGAGAACAGGGGCCCGCTGAAGCTTTCTTT
TRBD2 | NA | TRBJ2-1 | TRBV9 | CASSVGSGGSVFF | TGTGCCAGCAGCGTAGGTAGCGGGGGGAGTGTGTTCTTC
TRBD1 | once | TRBJ1-2 | TRBV28 | CASSPVPGQALSDF | TGTGCCAGCAGTCCAGTCCCGGGACAGGCGTTGTCCGACTTC
NA | NA | TRBJ1-3 | TRBV28 | CASSQASSGNTIYF | TGTGCCAGCAGTCAGGCGAGCTCTGGAAACACCATATATTTT
NA | NA | TRBJ1-6 | TRBV7-9 | CASRPKSSYNSPLHF | TGTGCCAGCAGACCCAAGAGCTCCTATAATTCACCCCTCCACTTT
NA | NA | TRBJ1-5 | TRBV4-3 | CASSQDIQQPQHF | TGCGCCAGCAGCCAAGATATACAGCAGCCCCAGCATTTT
NA | few | TRBJ2-1 | TRBV9 | CASSVGVSSYNEQFF | TGTGCCAGCAGCGTCGGAGTATCTTCCTACAATGAGCAGTTCTTC
NA | NA | TRBJ1-1 | TRBV4-1 | CASSQAGSGTTEAFF | TGCGCCAGCAGCCAAGCGGGGTCCGGAACGACTGAAGCTTTCTTT
NA | NA | TRBJ2-7 | TRBV5-1 | CASSLAGTILSYEQYF | TGCGCCAGCAGCTTGGCCGGGACAATCCTCTCCTACGAGCAGTACTTC
NA | NA | TRBJ2-1 | TRBV7-3 | CASSWGLPNEQFF | TGTGCCAGCAGCTGGGGACTCCCCAATGAGCAGTTCTTC